A single sample is the source of the 20 T cell receptor beta chains below, sequenced in a study of control samples from healthy donors and cancer patients. Measured with immunoSEQ multiplex PCR; TCRdb has only the in-frame clones, and not every one. Of about 120,000 clones in the sample, 85% to 90% were seen once. The sequenced material came from blood. Receptor source: a woman in her 70s in good health.

The chain couples TRBV27 to TRBJ2-7; D is perhaps TRBD1 (6 bases). Germline CDR1 and CDR2: MNHEY and SMNVEV (reference sequence). The V end lost 5 bases, the J end lost 0 bases, and 14 bases lay between the germline ends. CDR3 length: 15 amino acids. The CDR3 bases are TGTGCCAGCAGTGTCAGGGGTCAGAGCTCCTACGAGCAGTACTTC. As protein: CASSVRGQSSYEQYF.

This clone was detected only once. The rearrangement links TRBV10-3 to TRBJ2-4; D is uncertain. The CDR3 runs 13 residues. V dropped 0 bases and J dropped 14 bases, with 14 bases sitting between them. Per germline, CDR1 ENHRY and CDR2 SYGVKD. CDR3 nucleotide sequence: TGTGCCATCAGTGAGTCGATCGACCAGGCCAAGTACTTC. Encoded protein: CAISESIDQAKYF.

The chain is built from TRBV5-1 and TRBJ1-6, with no clear D. From germline, CDR1 is SGHRS and CDR2 YFSETQ. The CDR3 contains 13 residues. The germline V and J ends were trimmed by 4 bases and 4 bases, with 6 bases remaining between them. The CDR3 sequence is CASSPEYNSPLHF. DNA of the CDR3: TGCGCCAGCAGCCCAGAATATAATTCACCCCTCCACTTT.

The chain recombines TRBV6-1 with TRBJ1-2; 7 bases are a match to TRBD1. CDR3 size: 13 residues. After removal of 1 base from V and 10 bases from J, the junction contained 6 bases not matched to a gene. Germline V gene data show CDR1 as MNHNS and CDR2 as SASEGT. The CDR3 loop reads CASSEGTGAIYTF. The DNA for the CDR3 is TGTGCCAGCAGTGAAGGAACAGGGGCCATCTACACCTTC.

The gene calls are TRBV28 and TRBJ2-7; a possible D gene is TRBD2 (5 bases). In germline, CDR1 is MDHEN, CDR2 SYDVKM. Deletions cut 5 bases from V and 3 bases from J, with 5 bases between. This CDR3 is built from 11 residues. This chain's CDR3 is CASSTSYEQYF. The DNA for the CDR3 is TGTGCCAGCAGTACTAGCTACGAGCAGTACTTC.

The chain recombines TRBV6-5 with TRBJ1-6; 7 positions agree with TRBD1. V trimming: 6 bases; J trimming: 7 bases; junction bases outside the gene matches: 6. The CDR3 has 14 residues. Germline-derived CDR1 and CDR2 are MNHEY and SVGAGI. The CDR3: CASSPPGQNSPLHF. DNA of the CDR3: TGTGCCAGCAGCCCGCCGGGACAGAATTCACCCCTCCACTTT.

V usage is TRBV3-1 (or the pseudogene TRBV3-2) and J usage is TRBJ2-3; possibly TRBD2 for D (7 bases). V gave up 4 bases and J gave up 4 bases, with 21 bases separating them. CDR1 is LGHDT, CDR2 YNNKEL, per germline (reference sequence). This CDR3 contains 17 residues. In nucleotides, the CDR3 is TGTGCCAGCAGCCTCGGCTTGGGGGGGCCTAGGGCAGATACGCAGTATTTT. Protein product: CASSLGLGGPRADTQYF.

The chain has TRBV5-1 and TRBJ2-6; unclear D gene. Germline assignment: CDR1 SGHRS and CDR2 YFSETQ. The CDR3 length is 17 residues. The V gene lost 4 bases and the J gene lost 0 bases, with 14 bases spanning the gap. In nucleotides, the CDR3 is TGCGCCAGCAGCCTCCGGGCCCCTAGCTCTGGGGCCAACGTCCTGACTTTC. It is translated as CASSLRAPSSGANVLTF.

The chain has TRBV7-9 and TRBJ2-5, with a possible D match to TRBD2 (6 bases). Germline lookup yields CDR1 SEHNR and CDR2 FQNEAQ (reference sequence). Trimming removed 2 bases from V and 5 bases from J, with 18 bases in between. The CDR3 length is 16 residues. The CDR3, as DNA: TGTGCCAGCAGCTTATCGGCGGGACTCACTCAGGAGACCCAGTACTTC. Encoded protein: CASSLSAGLTQETQYF.

The genes are TRBV12-3 or TRBV12-4 and TRBJ1-5; no reliable D call. Trimming took 5 bases from V and 5 from J, leaving 10 bases between them. The CDR3 is 13 residues long. The CDR3 coding sequence is TGTGCCAGCAGTCCCGCCGGGTATCAGCCCCAGCATTTT. Protein product: CASSPAGYQPQHF.

The CDR3 coding sequence is TGTGCCACCAGCAGAAGCCCCATGGTGGGTCAGCCCCAGCATTTT. Translation gives CATSRSPMVGQPQHF. This chain uses TRBV15 with TRBJ1-5; no reliable D call. The length of the CDR3 is 15 residues. V lost 2 bases and J 6 bases, leaving 14 bases between the germline ends. The germline V gene has CDR1 LNHNV and CDR2 YYDKDF (reference sequence).

This clone came up a few times. V gene TRBV7-2 combines with J gene TRBJ2-1, with TRBD2 identical over 8 bases. V shed 1 base and J 2 bases; nucleotides not matched to a gene: 4. Germline values: CDR1 SGHTA, CDR2 FQGNSA. CDR3 size: 16 residues. CDR3 protein: CASSLVGGGTYNEQFF. Here the CDR3 DNA reads TGTGCCAGCAGCTTAGTAGGCGGGGGGACCTACAATGAGCAGTTCTTC.

The chain links TRBV2 to TRBJ2-7; possibly TRBD1 for D (5 bases). V was trimmed by 2 bases and J by 2 bases, leaving 10 bases between them. In germline, CDR1 is SNHLY, CDR2 FYNNEI. The CDR3 totals 14 residues. The CDR3 DNA follows: TGTGCCAGCAGTGAACCAGGGCTTCCCTACGAGCAGTACTTC. Translating it yields CASSEPGLPYEQYF.

This chain links TRBV6-5 with TRBJ2-1; the D gene is possibly TRBD2 (5 bases). The CDR3 contains 14 residues. V was pared by 2 bases and J by 2 bases, with 7 bases between. Looked up from germline, CDR1 is MNHEY and CDR2 is SVGAGI. The CDR3 here is CASSYDGAYNEQFF. The CDR3 DNA is TGTGCCAGCAGTTACGACGGGGCCTACAATGAGCAGTTCTTC.

The chain combines TRBV25-1 with TRBJ1-4; 9 bases map to TRBD1. The CDR3 is 15 residues long. V shed 7 bases and J 5 bases; nucleotides not matched to a gene: 8. The germline CDR1 and CDR2 sequences are MGHDK and SYGVNS. CDR3 sequence: CASTRSGTGNEKLFF. The DNA of the CDR3 is TGTGCCAGCACAAGATCCGGGACAGGGAATGAAAAACTGTTTTTT.

The CDR3 loop is CASSRGVYGYTF. CDR3 bases: TGTGCCAGCAGTCGGGGAGTCTATGGCTACACCTTC. The rearrangement joins TRBV12-3 or TRBV12-4 to TRBJ1-2; D is ambiguous. V gave up 5 bases and J gave up 4 bases, with 8 bases separating them. The CDR3 contains 12 residues.

The genes are TRBV10-1 and TRBJ2-2; D may correspond to TRBD1 or TRBD2 (5 bases each). Germline lookup yields CDR1 WNHNN and CDR2 SYGVQD (reference sequence). The CDR3 consists of 13 residues. Trimming pared 3 bases from V and 6 bases from J, leaving 8 bases between. DNA of the CDR3: TGCGCCAGCAGTGACCGGGGCCCCGGGGAGCTGTTTTTT. This gives the protein CASSDRGPGELFF.

The chain has TRBV29-1 and TRBJ1-1; D is undetermined. The CDR3 is made up of 11 amino acids. V lost 8 bases and J 4 bases, leaving 11 bases between the germline ends. CDR1 SQVTM and CDR2 ANQGSEA come from the germline V gene. The CDR3 spells CSSRKATEAFF. The DNA of the CDR3 is TGCAGCTCCCGGAAAGCCACTGAAGCTTTCTTT.

The chain has TRBV19 and TRBJ1-2; D not certain. CDR3 length equals 14 residues. Germline V gives CDR1 LNHDA, CDR2 SQIVND (reference sequence). The V end was cut by 0 bases, the J end by 4 bases, with 9 bases between. CDR3: CASSIERLSYGYTF. The CDR3 DNA is TGTGCCAGTAGTATAGAGAGACTCTCCTATGGCTACACCTTC.

The rearrangement uses TRBV5-4 and TRBJ1-2; 7 positions agree with TRBD1. This CDR3 is built from 14 residues. Germline V lookup: CDR1 SGHNT, CDR2 YYREEE (reference sequence). Trimming took 1 base from V and 1 from J; bases not matched to a gene: 1. The CDR3 coding sequence is TGTGCCAGCAGCTTGCAGGGGGGTAACTATGGCTACACCTTC. Amino acids: CASSLQGGNYGYTF.